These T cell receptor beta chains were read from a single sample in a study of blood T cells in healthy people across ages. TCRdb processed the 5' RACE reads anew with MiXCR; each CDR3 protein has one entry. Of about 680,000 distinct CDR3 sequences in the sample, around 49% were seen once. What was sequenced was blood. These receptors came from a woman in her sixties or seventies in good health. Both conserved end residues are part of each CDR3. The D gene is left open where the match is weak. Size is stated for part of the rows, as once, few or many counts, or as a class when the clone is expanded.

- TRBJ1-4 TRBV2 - TGTGCCAGCAGTTGGACAGATGAAAAACTGTTTTTT CASSWTDEKLFF
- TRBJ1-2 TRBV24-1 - TGTGTCACCAGTGAAAGGGGTGGTGGCTACACCTTC CVTSERGGGYTF
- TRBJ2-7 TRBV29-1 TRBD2 TGCAGCGTTGAGGATCATTTAGCGGGAGCAGACTCCTACAATGAGCAGTACTTC CSVEDHLAGADSYNEQYF
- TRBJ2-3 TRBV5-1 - TGCGCCAGCAGCCCGAGGGACACTAGCACAGATACGCAGTATTTT CASSPRDTSTDTQYF
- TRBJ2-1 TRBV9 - TGTGCCAGCAGCGTAGTTCCGGGCAATGAGCAGTTCTTC CASSVVPGNEQFF
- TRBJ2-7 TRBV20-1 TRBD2 TGCAGTGCTAGAGAGGGTCTAGCGGGTTCTGAGCAGTACTTC CSAREGLAGSEQYF
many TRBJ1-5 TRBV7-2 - TGTGCCAGCAGCTTACCCGGTGGGGGCAATCAGCCCCAGCATTTT CASSLPGGGNQPQHF
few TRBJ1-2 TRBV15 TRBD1 TGTGCCACCAGCGGCAGTCCGGGACAGGGGGCTAATGGCTACACCTTC CATSGSPGQGANGYTF
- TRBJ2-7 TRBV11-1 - TGTGCCAGCAGCTTCGCGGGTGGGACCTACGAGCAGTACTTC CASSFAGGTYEQYF
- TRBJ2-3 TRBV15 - TGTGCCACCAGTGTTGGTGGCACAGATACGCAGTATTTT CATSVGGTDTQYF
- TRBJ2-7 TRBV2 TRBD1 TGTGCCAGCAGTCCTCCGGGACAGGGGCTCCACGAGCAGTACTTC CASSPPGQGLHEQYF
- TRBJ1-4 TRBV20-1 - TGCAGTGCTAGAGATTCAGGGTTTCATGAAAAACTGTTTTTT CSARDSGFHEKLFF
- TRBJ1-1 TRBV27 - TGTGCCAGCAGTTTCGCGCACGGACACCCGAACACTGAAGCTTTCTTT CASSFAHGHPNTEAFF
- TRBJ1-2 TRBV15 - TGTGCCACCAGCAGAGACCAGACGGGAGCTAACTATGGCTACACCTTC CATSRDQTGANYGYTF
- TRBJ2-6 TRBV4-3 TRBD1 TGCGCCAGCAGACGTATCACCGGGACAGGGGTATCTGGGGCCAACGTCCTGACTTTC CASRRITGTGVSGANVLTF